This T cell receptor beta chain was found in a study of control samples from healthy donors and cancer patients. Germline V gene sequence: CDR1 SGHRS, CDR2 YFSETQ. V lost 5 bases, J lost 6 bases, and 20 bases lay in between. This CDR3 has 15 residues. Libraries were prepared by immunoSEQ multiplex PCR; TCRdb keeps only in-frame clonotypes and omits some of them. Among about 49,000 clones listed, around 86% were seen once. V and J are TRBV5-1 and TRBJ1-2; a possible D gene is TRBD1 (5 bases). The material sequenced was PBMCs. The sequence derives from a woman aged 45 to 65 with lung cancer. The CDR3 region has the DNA TGCGCCAGCAGTTATTTCGGGACTCCGGGGGATGGCTACACCTTC. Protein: CASSYFGTPGDGYTF.